These 19 T cell receptor beta chains share one sample of origin, sequenced in a study of shared T cell receptors in the human thymus. Profiling relied on immunoSEQ multiplex PCR, and the TCRdb table lists in-frame clones only, not all of them. In the table there are some 640,000 clones, 70% to 90% of which are singletons. The same sample was also studied in work on human thymus T cells.

The material sequenced was thymocytes. These receptors originate from a boy less than two years old with a congenital heart defect.

The V gene is TRBV5-6, the J gene TRBJ2-3, with a weak D call TRBD2 (6 bases). Germline loops: CDR1 SGHDT, CDR2 YYEEEE. The CDR3 consists of 17 residues. V lost 1 base and J lost 0, with 15 bases in between. The CDR3 DNA is TGTGCCAGCAGCTTGTGGCCTGCTAGCGCGAGCACAGATACGCAGTATTTT. The encoded protein is CASSLWPASASTDTQYF.

The rearrangement links TRBV27 to TRBJ1-1; 7 bases are shared with TRBD1. Germline V gene sequence: CDR1 MNHEY, CDR2 SMNVEV (reference sequence). V lost 5 bases to trimming and J lost 2 bases; unmatched junction nucleotides: 11. The CDR3 runs to 16 residues. CDR3 loop: CASSPQGSRTNTEAFF. The CDR3 DNA follows: TGTGCCAGCAGTCCACAGGGGTCGAGGACAAACACTGAAGCTTTCTTT.

CDR3 nucleotide sequence: TGTGCCTGGAGTGAGACAGGGGGTCAGCCCCAGCATTTT. Its translation: CAWSETGGQPQHF. V gene TRBV30 combines with J gene TRBJ1-5, with 9 bases aligning to TRBD1. V shed 1 base and J 6 bases; nucleotides not matched to a gene: 1. CDR1 and CDR2 from the germline V gene are GTSNPN and SVGIG (reference sequence). The CDR3 contains 13 residues.

The chain joins TRBV30 to TRBJ2-4; 7 nucleotides align to TRBD2. Trimming cost V 0 bases and J 11 bases; bases outside gene matches: 10. The germline CDR1 and CDR2 sequences are GTSNPN and SVGIG (reference sequence). This CDR3 has 14 residues. The CDR3 nucleotides read TGTGCCTGGAGTGTGGTGGGGGGAGGGCGACTTCAGTACTTC. Translated: CAWSVVGGGRLQYF.

V is TRBV4-1 and J is TRBJ1-1; D perhaps matches TRBD1 (5 bases). The V and J ends lost 4 bases and 0 bases respectively, with 12 bases between them. Germline V CDR1 and CDR2: MGHRA, YSYEKL. The CDR3 consists of 15 residues. The CDR3 is CASSPRGGMNTEAFF. The CDR3 nucleotides are TGCGCCAGCAGCCCGCGGGGGGGAATGAACACTGAAGCTTTCTTT.

This chain connects TRBV5-4 to TRBJ2-7, with D perhaps TRBD2 (6 bases). Trimming took 4 bases from V and 3 from J, leaving 14 bases between them. Germline CDR1 and CDR2: SGHNT and YYREEE (reference sequence). The CDR3 spans 14 residues. The CDR3 DNA reads TGTGCCAGCAGCGCGGGTCCCGGGGGCTACGAGCAGTACTTC. It translates to CASSAGPGGYEQYF.

The chain couples TRBV2 to TRBJ2-4; 8 nucleotides match TRBD2. With V trimmed by 6 bases and J by 3 bases, 13 bases remained unmatched. Germline V CDR1 and CDR2: SNHLY, FYNNEI. The CDR3 covers 17 residues. The CDR3 DNA is TGTGCCAGCAGGGGTAAATTAGCGGGGTCCGTCAAAAACATTCAGTACTTC. Protein product: CASRGKLAGSVKNIQYF.

V usage is TRBV9 and J usage is TRBJ2-1; D is possibly TRBD2 (6 bases). This CDR3 contains 16 residues. Germline V CDR1 and CDR2: SGDLS, YYNGEE. Between the trimmed V and J ends, which lost 4 bases and 5 bases, there was a span of 19 bases. Here the CDR3 DNA reads TGTGCCAGCAGCCCATTAGGAGGGAGCCCCAACAATGAGCAGTTCTTC. Protein product: CASSPLGGSPNNEQFF.

The gene calls are TRBV21-1 and TRBJ1-3; the table's TRBD1 call for D was not verified on the DNA. TRBV21-1 is a pseudogene. CDR3 length: 19 residues. The CDR3 loop is CASSKEGTDPANSGNTIYF. CDR3 nucleotides: TGTGCCAGCAGCAAAGAAGGGACAGACCCCGCTAACTCTGGAAACACCATATATTTT.

CDR3 region: CASSSPGTGAPGSYNEQFF. The CDR3 DNA reads TGTGCCAGCAGCTCCCCCGGGACAGGGGCTCCGGGCTCCTACAATGAGCAGTTCTTC. V is TRBV11-2 and J is TRBJ2-1; TRBD1 matches 10 bases. This CDR3 has 19 residues. From germline, CDR1 is SGHAT and CDR2 FQNNGV. V lost 4 bases, J lost 0 bases, and 12 bases stayed unmatched.

This clone was seen a handful of times. DNA for the CDR3: TGTGCCAGCAGACGCGGGACTTCCTACGAGCAGTACTTC. It specifies CASRRGTSYEQYF. The chain links TRBV28 to TRBJ2-7; D might be TRBD2 (6 bases). The V and J ends lost 6 bases and 1 base respectively, with 10 bases between them. Per the germline V gene, CDR1 is MDHEN and CDR2 is SYDVKM. This CDR3 is 13 amino acids long.

V is TRBV14 and J is TRBJ1-3; D is perhaps TRBD1 (5 bases). Trimming stripped 0 bases from V and 0 bases from J, with 12 bases between. The CDR3 loop spans 17 amino acids. Germline V gene lookup returns CDR1 SGHDN and CDR2 FVKESK. The CDR3: CASSQDDQDNSGNTIYF. CDR3 coding DNA: TGTGCCAGCAGCCAAGATGATCAGGACAACTCTGGAAACACCATATATTTT.

This clone was seen a few times. This chain uses TRBV9 with TRBJ2-7; 9 positions match TRBD1. V shed 4 bases, J shed 5 bases, and the junction held 10 bases outside the gene matches. Germline V gene lookup returns CDR1 SGDLS and CDR2 YYNGEE. This CDR3 comprises 15 residues. The CDR3 protein is CASSPTPRDRDEQYF. CDR3 in DNA: TGTGCCAGCAGCCCGACTCCCCGGGACAGGGACGAGCAGTACTTC.

This chain connects TRBV5-1 to TRBJ2-7, with D maybe TRBD2 (5 bases). The CDR3 extends over 14 amino acids. Per the germline V gene, CDR1 is SGHRS and CDR2 is YFSETQ. Trimming removed 2 bases from V and 4 bases from J, with 13 bases in between. CDR3 nucleotides: TGCGCCAGCAGCTTAAGAGAGGGATTTTACGAGCAGTACTTC. Translation: CASSLREGFYEQYF.

This chain connects TRBV28 to TRBJ1-5, with a tentative D call TRBD1 (6 bases). Trimming removed 6 bases at V and 7 bases at J, with 22 bases between. The CDR3 loop spans 16 amino acids. The germline gives CDR1 MDHEN, CDR2 SYDVKM. The CDR3 DNA sequence: TGTGCCAGCAGCCGCCCTGGACAGCTGAAACCACAGCCCCAGCATTTT. Protein sequence: CASSRPGQLKPQPQHF. The full variable domain, with the rest looked up from reference TRBV28 and TRBJ1-5, is DVKVTQSSRYLVKRTGEKVFLECVQDMDHENMFWYRQDPGLGLRLIYFSYDVKMKEKGDIPEGYSVSREKKERFSLILESASTNQTSMYLCASSRPGQLKPQPQHFGDGTRLSIL.

The chain joins TRBV2 to TRBJ2-7, with 9 positions matching TRBD1. V lost 3 bases, J lost 1 base, and 16 bases stayed unmatched. The CDR3 contains 19 residues. CDR1 and CDR2 (germline): SNHLY, FYNNEI. The CDR3 nucleotides read TGTGCCAGCAGTGAGGGGGGACAGGGTGGCCTTACTCGATCCTACGAGCAGTACTTC. It encodes CASSEGGQGGLTRSYEQYF.

This clone was observed a single time. The chain employs TRBV7-2 and TRBJ2-7, with a possible D match to TRBD1 (6 bases). There are 13 residues in the CDR3. The V end was cut by 8 bases, the J end by 0 bases, with 11 bases between. Germline CDR1 is SGHTA and CDR2 is FQGNSA. The CDR3 reads CASRDKGSYEQYF. The CDR3, as DNA: TGTGCCAGCCGGGACAAAGGCTCCTACGAGCAGTACTTC.

The chain is built from TRBV27 and TRBJ2-7, with a possible D match to TRBD2 (6 bases). V was trimmed by 2 bases and J by 2 bases, leaving 25 bases between them. CDR1 is MNHEY and CDR2 is SMNVEV in the germline V gene (reference sequence). There are 19 residues in the CDR3. The CDR3 loop reads CASSLIGPPVGCGAYEQYF. CDR3 sequence (DNA): TGTGCCAGCAGTTTAATCGGTCCCCCAGTCGGGTGCGGGGCCTACGAGCAGTACTTC.

The gene calls are TRBV25-1 and TRBJ2-1, with D tentatively TRBD2 (6 bases). V was cut by 8 bases and J by 0 bases, with 20 bases left in between. The length of the CDR3 is 17 residues. Germline CDR1 is MGHDK and CDR2 is SYGVNS. CDR3 residues: CASGGFSARDSYNEQFF. The CDR3 DNA sequence: TGTGCCAGCGGTGGGTTTTCAGCGCGGGACTCCTACAATGAGCAGTTCTTC.